A single T cell receptor (beta chain) is shown here with its context. Possible read error: a much larger clone is one base away. This sample was taken from a study of early T cells in non-severe SARS-CoV-2 infection. Germline lookup yields CDR1 SGHVS and CDR2 FNYEAQ. The CDR3 is 12 residues long. Unique molecular identifiers were affixed to single, distinct cDNA molecules. Via MiXCR, TCRdb re-called the 5' RACE reads, giving one row per CDR3 protein. Among almost 30,000 distinct CDR3 sequences listed, approximately 6% were seen once. J is TRBJ1-2 and V is TRBV7-6; the D gene is possibly TRBD1 (6 bases). The TCR sequence derives from an adult who was a healthcare worker with PCR-confirmed SARS-CoV-2 infection or an uninfected control (not recorded which). The sample comprised whole blood. For the CDR3, the DNA is TGTGTCAGCAGCTCTACAGGGTATGGCTACACCTTC. Its protein is CVSSSTGYGYTF.